This note documents a single TCR beta chain sequence. The antigen remains unidentified. PBMCs, at least 6.5 million per sample, were isolated. The data were taken from a study of blood T cells in healthy people across ages. Study findings and constraints: Changes in expanded clonotypes were possibly confounded, as the CMV status of donors was unknown. TCR beta diversity per million T cells fell roughly linearly with age.

A second PCR, run for roughly 7 to 11 cycles, used a sample-barcoded 5' primer plus a J-beta primer mix. Individual samples furnished no less than 3 million CDR3-containing paired-end reads apiece. TCRdb used MiXCR to reprocess the 5' RACE reads, holding one entry per CDR3 protein. The data hold about 750,000 distinct CDR3 sequences, with approximately 55% observed a single time. Germline loops: CDR1 SGHRS, CDR2 YFSETQ. Unmatched junction bases numbered 14, after V lost 2 bases and J lost 14 bases. The CDR3 is made up of 15 amino acids. This rearrangement joins TRBV5-1 to TRBJ2-3; 10 nucleotides agree with TRBD1. Sequencing used blood. The clonotype comes from a man older than 75 in good health. The CDR3 sequence is CASSFPGTGDRYAYF. The DNA for the CDR3 is TGCGCCAGCAGCTTTCCCGGGACAGGGGACAGATACGCGTATTTT.